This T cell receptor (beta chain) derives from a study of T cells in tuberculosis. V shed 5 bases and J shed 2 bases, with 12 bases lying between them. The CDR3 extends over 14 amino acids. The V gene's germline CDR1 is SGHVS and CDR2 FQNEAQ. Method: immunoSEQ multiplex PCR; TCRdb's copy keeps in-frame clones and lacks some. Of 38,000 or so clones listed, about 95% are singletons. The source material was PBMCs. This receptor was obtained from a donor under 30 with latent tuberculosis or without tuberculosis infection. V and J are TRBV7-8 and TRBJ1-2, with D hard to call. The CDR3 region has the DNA TGTGCCAGCAGCCCTGGGGAGCGGAACTATGGCTACACCTTC. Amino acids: CASSPGERNYGYTF.